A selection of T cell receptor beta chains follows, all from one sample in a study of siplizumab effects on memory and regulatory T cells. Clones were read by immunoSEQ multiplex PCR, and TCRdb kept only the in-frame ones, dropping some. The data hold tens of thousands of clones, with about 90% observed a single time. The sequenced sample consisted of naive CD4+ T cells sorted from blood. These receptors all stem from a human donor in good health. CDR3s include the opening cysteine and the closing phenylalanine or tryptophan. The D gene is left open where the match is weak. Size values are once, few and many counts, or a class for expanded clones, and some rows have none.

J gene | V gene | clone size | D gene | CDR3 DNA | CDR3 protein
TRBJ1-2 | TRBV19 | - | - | TGTGTCGTCCGGACTAACTATGGCTACACCTTC | CVVRTNYGYTF
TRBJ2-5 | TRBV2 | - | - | TGTGCCAGCAGTGGACAGACGTTCCAAGAGACCCAGTACTTC | CASSGQTFQETQYF
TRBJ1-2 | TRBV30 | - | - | TGTGCCTGGAAGGTATCAGGGAACTATGGCTACACCTTC | CAWKVSGNYGYTF
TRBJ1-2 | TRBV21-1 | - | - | TGTGCCAGGGGGGTCCTGGCACCTAACTATGGCTACACCTTC | CARGVLAPNYGYTF
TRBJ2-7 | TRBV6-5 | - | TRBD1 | TGTGCCAGCAGCCGGGGACAGGGGGCTGGTGAGCAGTACTTC | CASSRGQGAGEQYF
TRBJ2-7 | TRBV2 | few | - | TGTGCCAGCAGATTGACAAGGGTCTACTCCTACGAGCAGTACTTC | CASRLTRVYSYEQYF
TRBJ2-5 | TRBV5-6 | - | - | TGTGCCAGCAGCTTGGACGTGGAAACCCAGTACTTC | CASSLDVETQYF
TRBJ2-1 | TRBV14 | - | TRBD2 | TGTGCCAGCAGCCCCCTGCTAGCGGGAGTGGATGAGCAGTTCTTC | CASSPLLAGVDEQFF
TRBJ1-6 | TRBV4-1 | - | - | TGCGCCAGCAGCCAAGAAGCTACCACCTGGGGCTATTCACCCCTCCACTTT | CASSQEATTWGYSPLHF
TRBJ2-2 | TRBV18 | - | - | TGTGCCAGCTCACCACTGGTCTTCAGGGACACCGGGGAGCTGTTTTTT | CASSPLVFRDTGELFF
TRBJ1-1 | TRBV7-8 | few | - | TGTGCCAGCAGCTTAGCGATAGGCAGGGGGAACACTGAAGCTTTCTTT | CASSLAIGRGNTEAFF
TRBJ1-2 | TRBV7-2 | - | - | TGTGCCAGCAGCTTTTCGGTTTCCTATGGCTACACCTTC | CASSFSVSYGYTF
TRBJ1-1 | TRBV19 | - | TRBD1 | TGTGCCAGTAGGCCACAGGGGGGGAACACTGAAGCTTTCTTT | CASRPQGGNTEAFF
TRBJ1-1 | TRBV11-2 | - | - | TGTGCCAGCAGCCCCCAGTCAGGGACAAGGAACACTGAAGCTTTCTTT | CASSPQSGTRNTEAFF
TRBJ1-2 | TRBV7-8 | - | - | TGTGCCAGCAGCCGCCGGGAGGGTCGGTACTATGGCTACACCTTC | CASSRREGRYYGYTF
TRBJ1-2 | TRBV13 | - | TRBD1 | TGTGCCAGCAGCTTAACGGACAGGGGGAGCCCCTATGGCTACACCTTC | CASSLTDRGSPYGYTF
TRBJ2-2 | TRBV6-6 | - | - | TGTGCCAGCACTAGACAGAACACCGGGGAGCTGTTTTTT | CASTRQNTGELFF
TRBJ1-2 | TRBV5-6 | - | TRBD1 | TGTGCCAGCAGCCCTGGGACAGGCCTCTCCTATGGCTACACCTTC | CASSPGTGLSYGYTF
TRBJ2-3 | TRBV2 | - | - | TGTGCCAGCAGGAGACGCACAGATACGCAGTATTTT | CASRRRTDTQYF
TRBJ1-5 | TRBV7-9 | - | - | TGTGCCAGCAGCCTACAGGAGAATCAGCCCCAGCATTTT | CASSLQENQPQHF
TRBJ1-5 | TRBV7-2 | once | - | TGTGCCAGCAGCCAATATGGAGTTCAGCCCCAGCATTTT | CASSQYGVQPQHF
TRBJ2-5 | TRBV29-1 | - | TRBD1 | TGCAGCGTTGAAGTAGGGGGCCTCCAAGAGACCCAGTACTTC | CSVEVGGLQETQYF
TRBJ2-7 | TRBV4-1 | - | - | TGCGCCAGCAGCCAAATCCTAACCTACGAGCAGTACTTC | CASSQILTYEQYF
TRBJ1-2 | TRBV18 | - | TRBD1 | TGTGCCAGCACAATCGTAACCTCGACAGGGGACGGCTACACCTTC | CASTIVTSTGDGYTF
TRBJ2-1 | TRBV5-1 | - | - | TGCGCCAGCAGCTTGCCCACGCGGGACGGTATTCAACAGTTCTTC | CASSLPTRDGIQQFF
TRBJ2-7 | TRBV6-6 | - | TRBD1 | TGTGCCAGCAACGGGGACAGGGGCTACGAGCAGTACTTC | CASNGDRGYEQYF
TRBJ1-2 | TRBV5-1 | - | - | TGCGCCAGCAGCTTGGCGGTCCTAAACTATGGCTACACCTTC | CASSLAVLNYGYTF
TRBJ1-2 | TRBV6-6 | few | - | TGTGCCAGCAGTTTGACACCGACAGAGACCTATGGCTACACCTTC | CASSLTPTETYGYTF
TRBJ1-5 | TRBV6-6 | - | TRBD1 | TGTGCCAGCGAGGGACAGGGGAGAGAACCCCAGCATTTT | CASEGQGREPQHF
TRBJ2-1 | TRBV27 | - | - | TGTGCCAGCAGTGGCCACAGTGGATACTACAATGAGCAGTTCTTC | CASSGHSGYYNEQFF
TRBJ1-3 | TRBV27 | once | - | TGTGCCAGCAGTCCCCGACCGACAGGCTCTGGAAACACCATATATTTT | CASSPRPTGSGNTIYF
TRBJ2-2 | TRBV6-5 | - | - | TGTGCCAGCAGTTTCGAGGGCGGATTCTCCGGGCTGTTTTTT | CASSFEGGFSGLFF
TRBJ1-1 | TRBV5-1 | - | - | TGCGCCAGCAGCTTGGTTTTAGCGGGGAACACTGAAGCTTTCTTT | CASSLVLAGNTEAFF
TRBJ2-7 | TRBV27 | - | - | TGTGCCAGCAGTCGTAGTGGTTTCGCCTACGAGCAGTACTTC | CASSRSGFAYEQYF
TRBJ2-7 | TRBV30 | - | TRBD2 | TGTGCCTGGAGTGTCGGGGGGACCTCGTACGAGCAGTACTTC | CAWSVGGTSYEQYF
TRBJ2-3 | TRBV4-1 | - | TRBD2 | TGCGCCAGCAGCCGGACAGGACTAGCGGGGGCCTCCGGCACAGATACGCAGTATTTT | CASSRTGLAGASGTDTQYF
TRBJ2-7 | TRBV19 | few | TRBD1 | TGTGCCAGTAGTATAAGGACAGGGAGGCACGAGCAGTACTTC | CASSIRTGRHEQYF
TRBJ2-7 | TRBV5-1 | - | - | TGCGCCAGCAGCTTGACAGGATACGAGCAGTACTTC | CASSLTGYEQYF
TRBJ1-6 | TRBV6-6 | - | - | TGTGCCAGCGGGAGAACCGATTCACCCCTCCACTTT | CASGRTDSPLHF
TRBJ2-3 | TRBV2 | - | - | TGTGCCAGCACGTGGGACCGCACAGATACGCAGTATTTT | CASTWDRTDTQYF
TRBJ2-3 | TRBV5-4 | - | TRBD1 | TGTGCCAGCAGCTTGACAGGGGTCCCTTCAGATACGCAGTATTTT | CASSLTGVPSDTQYF
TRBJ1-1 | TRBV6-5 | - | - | TGTGCCAGCGTCTCAGGGAGGTGGGCTGAAGCTTTCTTT | CASVSGRWAEAFF
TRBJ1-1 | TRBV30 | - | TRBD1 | TGTGCCTGTACTGAACTACAGGGGTACACTGAAGCTTTCTTT | CACTELQGYTEAFF
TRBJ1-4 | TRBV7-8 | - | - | TGTGCCAGCACCGACATCCGGCGGGCAACTAATGAAAAACTGTTTTTT | CASTDIRRATNEKLFF
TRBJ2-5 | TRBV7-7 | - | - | TGTGCCAGCAGCTTACTCCATCTACAGGGAAGAGAGACCCAGTACTTC | CASSLLHLQGRETQYF
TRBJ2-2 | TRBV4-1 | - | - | TGCGCCAGCAGCGCGGGACAGTATGGCCCCGGGGAGCTGTTTTTT | CASSAGQYGPGELFF
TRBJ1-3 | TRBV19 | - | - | TGTGCCAGTAGTGCCTACCACGGGACAAGAGGAAACACCATATATTTT | CASSAYHGTRGNTIYF
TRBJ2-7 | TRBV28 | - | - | TGTGCCACCGGGAACTACGAGCAGTACTTC | CATGNYEQYF
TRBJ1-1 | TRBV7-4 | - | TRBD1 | TGTGCCAGCAGCCCTCAGACAGGGGGTCGGACTGAAGCTTTCTTT | CASSPQTGGRTEAFF
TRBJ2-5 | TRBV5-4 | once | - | TGTGCCAGCAGCCGACAGCAAGGAAACCAAGAGACCCAGTACTTC | CASSRQQGNQETQYF
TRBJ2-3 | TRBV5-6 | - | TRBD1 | TGTGCCAGCGGAGAACGACAGGGTCGTGGAGAGTATTTT | CASGERQGRGEYF
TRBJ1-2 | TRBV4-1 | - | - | TGCGCCAGCAGCCCTTTTTCGTGGGGAGACTATGGCTACACCTTC | CASSPFSWGDYGYTF
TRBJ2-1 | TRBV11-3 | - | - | TGTGCCAGCAGCTTAGATAATGAGCAGTTCTTC | CASSLDNEQFF
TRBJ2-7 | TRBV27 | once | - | TGTGCCAGCAGTAAGGACTACCCAAAGTACGAGCAGTACTTC | CASSKDYPKYEQYF
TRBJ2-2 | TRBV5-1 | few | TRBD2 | TGCGCCAGCAGCGGACTAGCTACGAACACCGGGGAGCTGTTTTTT | CASSGLATNTGELFF
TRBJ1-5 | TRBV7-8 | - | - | TGTGCCAGCAGCTCCTCGACAGACTACAATCAGCCCCAGCATTTT | CASSSSTDYNQPQHF